One and the same sample provided the 18 T cell receptor beta chains below, sequenced in a study of OX40 agonist ivuxolimab in advanced cancers. The repertoire was sequenced with immunoSEQ multiplex PCR; TCRdb's copy has only in-frame clones and lacks some. The sample comprises tens of thousands of clones, approximately 90% of which are singletons, and less than 8% rests with the top ten. The sequences come from CD4+ or CD8+ T cells sorted from blood, collected in a trial of the OX40 agonist ivuxolimab. All receptors come from an adult with an advanced solid tumor such as melanoma, head and neck, liver or kidney cancer.

The chain links TRBV2 to TRBJ2-1; D might be TRBD2 (5 bases). The CDR3 consists of 14 residues. Germline V gene lookup returns CDR1 SNHLY and CDR2 FYNNEI. The V end lost 5 bases, the J end lost 4 bases, and 12 bases lay between the germline ends. The CDR3 sequence is CASSLGRPYNEQFF. The CDR3 bases are TGTGCCAGCAGTCTGGGGAGACCGTACAATGAGCAGTTCTTC.

The CDR3 coding sequence is TGTGCCGTCCGACTAGCGGGAGCGGAGACCCAGTACTTC. This translates into CAVRLAGAETQYF. V and J are TRBV10-3 and TRBJ2-5; 12 bases fit TRBD2. The CDR3 runs to 13 residues. Germline CDR1 reads ENHRY; CDR2 reads SYGVKD. V lost 11 bases to trimming and J lost 5 bases; unmatched junction nucleotides: 6.

The genes are TRBV4-1 and TRBJ2-6; TRBD2 aligns across 11 bases. Germline V CDR1 and CDR2: MGHRA, YSYEKL. Losses at the gene ends were 0 bases for V and 0 bases for J; bases not matched to a gene: 4. This CDR3 spans 19 amino acids. CDR3 nucleotides: TGCGCCAGCAGCCAAGATCCACTAGCGGGAGTCTCTGGGGCCAACGTCCTGACTTTC. Translation gives CASSQDPLAGVSGANVLTF.

This chain joins TRBV5-1 and TRBJ1-1; possibly TRBD1 for D (5 bases). The CDR3 is made up of 17 amino acids. V shed 6 bases and J shed 0 bases, with 21 bases lying between them. The germline V gene encodes CDR1 SGHRS and CDR2 YFSETQ. The CDR3 nucleotides read TGCGCCAGCATTAAGGGGCCCGAAGTTTCTTTGAACACTGAAGCTTTCTTT. Its protein product is CASIKGPEVSLNTEAFF.

The rearrangement links TRBV7-6 to TRBJ2-1, with 9 bases aligning to TRBD2. The J segment lost 3 bases and the V segment lost 2 bases, leaving 5 bases of the junction unmatched. The CDR3 has 16 residues. Germline CDR1 is SGHVS and CDR2 is FNYEAQ. The CDR3 region has the DNA TGTGCCAGCAGCTTATTCCTAGCGGGGAGCTACAATGAGCAGTTCTTC. Translating it yields CASSLFLAGSYNEQFF.

This chain links TRBV25-1 with TRBJ2-2, with D unclear. The ends were cut back, 2 bases at V and 2 bases at J, with 6 bases in the middle. The V gene's germline CDR1 is MGHDK and CDR2 SYGVNS. This CDR3 is 14 amino acids long. CDR3 coding DNA: TGTGCCAGCAGTGAACTCTACAACACCGGGGAGCTGTTTTTT. This sequence encodes CASSELYNTGELFF.

The genes are TRBV4-2 and TRBJ2-5, with D tentatively TRBD1 (5 bases). The ends were cut back, 1 base at V and 4 bases at J, with 10 bases in the middle. CDR3 size: 14 residues. The germline V gene has CDR1 LGHNA and CDR2 YNFKEQ. In DNA, the CDR3 is TGTGCCAGCAGCCAAGGCAGGGTCGGAGAGACCCAGTACTTC. Residues: CASSQGRVGETQYF.

This rearrangement joins TRBV7-8 to TRBJ2-1; the D is unclear. This CDR3 spans 14 amino acids. Trimming stripped 7 bases from V and 3 bases from J, with 13 bases between. CDR1 SGHVS and CDR2 FQNEAQ come from the germline V gene. CDR3 DNA: TGTGCCAGCATGGGATTGGGGTTCTACAATGAGCAGTTCTTC. This codes for CASMGLGFYNEQFF. The variable domain in full, completed from reference TRBV7-8 and TRBJ2-1, reads GAGVSQSPRYKVAKRGQDVALRCDPISGHVSLFWYQQALGQGPEFLTYFQNEAQLDKSGLPSDRFFAERPEGSVSTLKIQRTQQEDSAVYLCASMGLGFYNEQFFGPGTRLTVL.

The chain has TRBV7-8 and TRBJ2-3; D remains unclear. Trimming shortened V by 2 bases and J by 0 bases, and 3 bases separated the two germline ends. The CDR3 runs 13 residues. From germline, CDR1 is SGHVS and CDR2 FQNEAQ. CDR3 residues: CASSLPSTDTQYF. CDR3 in DNA: TGTGCCAGCAGCTTACCTAGCACAGATACGCAGTATTTT.

In nucleotides, the CDR3 is TGTGCCAGCAGCAAGGGGGACAATGAGCAGTTCTTC. It yields the protein CASSKGDNEQFF. The J gene is TRBJ2-1, the V gene TRBV21-1. TRBV21-1 is termed a pseudogene. The CDR3 totals 12 residues.

On this clone itself: Germline and junction disagree at one end, which may indicate a read error. The J gene is TRBJ2-7, the V gene TRBV7-7; 8 nucleotides agree with TRBD1. The V gene's germline CDR1 is SSHAT and CDR2 FNYEAQ (reference sequence). The CDR3 runs 15 residues. This chain's CDR3 is CASSLSPRGPDEQYF. In nucleotides, the CDR3 is TGTGCTAGCAGCTTATCTCCCAGGGGGCCCGACGAGCAGTACTTC. Based on the CDR3 plus reference TRBV7-7 and TRBJ2-7, the full variable domain is GAGVSQSPRYKVTKRGQDVTLRCDPISSHATLYWYQQALGQGPEFLTYFNYEAQPDKSGLPSDRFSAERPEGSISTLTIQRTEQRDSAMYRCASSLSPRGPDEQYFGPGTRLTVT.

The chain carries TRBV21-1 and TRBJ1-6; the table assigns TRBD1, which was not confirmed against the DNA. TRBV21-1 is flagged as a pseudogene. The CDR3 length is 15 residues. The CDR3 here is CASSKSTGNNSPLHF. As DNA, the CDR3 is TGTGCCAGCAGCAAGTCGACAGGGAATAATTCACCCCTCCACTTT.

The V and J genes are TRBV14 and TRBJ1-3; D is unresolved. With 1 base removed from V and 1 base from J, the gap between germline ends came to 5 bases. This CDR3 is 14 amino acids long. CDR1 and CDR2 (germline): SGHDN, FVKESK. The DNA of the CDR3 is TGTGCCAGCAGCCAAGTAGGGTCTGGAAACACCATATATTTT. Amino acids: CASSQVGSGNTIYF.

A few counts support this clone. The gene calls are TRBV6-1 and TRBJ2-7; maybe TRBD2 (5 bases). Trimming cost V 7 bases and J 4 bases, with 8 bases left between them. Germline values: CDR1 MNHNS, CDR2 SASEGT. This CDR3 is built from 11 residues. The CDR3 loop reads CASIRGYEQYF. DNA of the CDR3: TGTGCCAGCATACGGGGTTACGAGCAGTACTTC.

This chain links TRBV27 with TRBJ1-5; D not resolved. Trimming pared 4 bases from V and 15 bases from J, leaving 22 bases between. In germline, CDR1 is MNHEY, CDR2 SMNVEV (reference sequence). CDR3 length equals 14 residues. The CDR3 loop is CASSSAAGTQPWHF. The CDR3 DNA follows: TGTGCCAGCAGTTCTGCCGCCGGTACGCAGCCCTGGCATTTT.

CDR3 residues: CASSLGSRVVNTEAFF. As DNA, the CDR3 is TGTGCCAGCAGCTTAGGATCACGCGTCGTGAACACTGAAGCTTTCTTT. This chain uses TRBV13 with TRBJ1-1, with D uncertain. V dropped 0 bases and J dropped 0 bases, with 11 bases sitting between them. Germline values: CDR1 PRHDT, CDR2 FYEKMQ (reference sequence). The CDR3 extends over 16 amino acids.

This chain connects TRBV6-5 to TRBJ2-5; D is perhaps TRBD1 (6 bases). The better agreement between TRBJ2-7 and the DNA end casts doubt on the J call. Germline V CDR1 and CDR2: MNHEY, SVGAGI. The CDR3 covers 12 residues. In nucleotides, the CDR3 is TGTGCCAGCGCCTCAGGGGCCTACGAGCAGTACTTC. It codes for CASASGAYEQYF.

The J gene is TRBJ2-7, the V gene TRBV7-9; D not certain. Germline CDR1 reads SEHNR; CDR2 reads FQNEAQ (reference sequence). With 5 bases removed from V and 3 bases from J, the gap between germline ends came to 5 bases. The CDR3 has 11 amino acids. CDR3 protein: CASSPNYEQYF. The CDR3 nucleotides are TGTGCCAGCAGCCCGAACTACGAGCAGTACTTC.